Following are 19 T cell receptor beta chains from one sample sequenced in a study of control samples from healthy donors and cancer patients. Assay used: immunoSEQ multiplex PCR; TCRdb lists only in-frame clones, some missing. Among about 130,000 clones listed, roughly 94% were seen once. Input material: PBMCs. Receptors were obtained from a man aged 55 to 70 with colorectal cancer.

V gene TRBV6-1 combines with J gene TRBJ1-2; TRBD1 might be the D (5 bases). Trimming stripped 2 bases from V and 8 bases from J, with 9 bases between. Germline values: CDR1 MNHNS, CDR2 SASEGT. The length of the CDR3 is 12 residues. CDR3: CASSEIGGGYTF. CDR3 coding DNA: TGTGCCAGCAGTGAAATCGGGGGAGGCTACACCTTC.

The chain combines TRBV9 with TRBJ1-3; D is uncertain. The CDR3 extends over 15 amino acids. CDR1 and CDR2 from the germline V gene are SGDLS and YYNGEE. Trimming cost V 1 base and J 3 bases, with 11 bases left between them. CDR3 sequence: CASSVSTDVGNTIYF. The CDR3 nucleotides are TGTGCCAGCAGCGTATCAACCGACGTTGGAAACACCATATATTTT.

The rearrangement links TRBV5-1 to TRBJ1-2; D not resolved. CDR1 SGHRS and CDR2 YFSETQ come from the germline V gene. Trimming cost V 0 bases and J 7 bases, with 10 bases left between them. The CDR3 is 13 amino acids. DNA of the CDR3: TGCGCCAGCAGCTTGGAGGGAGGTACTGGCTACACCTTC. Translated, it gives CASSLEGGTGYTF.

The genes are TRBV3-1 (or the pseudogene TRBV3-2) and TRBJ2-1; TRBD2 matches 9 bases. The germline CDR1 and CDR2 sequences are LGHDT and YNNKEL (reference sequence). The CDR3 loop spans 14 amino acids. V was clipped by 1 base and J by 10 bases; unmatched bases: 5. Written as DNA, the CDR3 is TGTGCCAGCAGCCAAGCTACGGCGGGGGGGGAGCAGTTCTTC. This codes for CASSQATAGGEQFF.

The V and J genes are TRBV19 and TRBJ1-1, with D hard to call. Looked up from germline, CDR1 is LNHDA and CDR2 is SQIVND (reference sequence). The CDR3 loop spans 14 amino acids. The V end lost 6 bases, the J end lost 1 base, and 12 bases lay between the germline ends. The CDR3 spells CASRTKQGNTEAFF. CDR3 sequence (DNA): TGTGCCAGTAGAACGAAGCAAGGGAACACTGAAGCTTTCTTT.

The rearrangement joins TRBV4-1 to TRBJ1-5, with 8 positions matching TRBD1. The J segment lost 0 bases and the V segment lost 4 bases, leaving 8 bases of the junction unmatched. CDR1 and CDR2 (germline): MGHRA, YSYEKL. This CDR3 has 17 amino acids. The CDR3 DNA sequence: TGCGCCAGCAGCCTTGCGGACAGGGTGGATAGCAATCAGCCCCAGCATTTT. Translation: CASSLADRVDSNQPQHF.

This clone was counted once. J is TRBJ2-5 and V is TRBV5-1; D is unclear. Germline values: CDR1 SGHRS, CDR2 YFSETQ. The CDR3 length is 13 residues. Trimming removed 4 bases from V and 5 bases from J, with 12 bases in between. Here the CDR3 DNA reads TGCGCCAGCAGCGTAGGGTTCGGGGAGACCCAGTACTTC. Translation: CASSVGFGETQYF.

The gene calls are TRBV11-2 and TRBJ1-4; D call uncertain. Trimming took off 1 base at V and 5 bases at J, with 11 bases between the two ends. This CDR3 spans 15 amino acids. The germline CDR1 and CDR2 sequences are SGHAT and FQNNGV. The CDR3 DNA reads TGTGCCAGCAGCTTAGGGCCGGGTCTAAATGAAAAACTGTTTTTT. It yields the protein CASSLGPGLNEKLFF. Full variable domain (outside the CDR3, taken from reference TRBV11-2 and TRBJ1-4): EAGVAQSPRYKIIEKRQSVAFWCNPISGHATLYWYQQILGQGPKLLIQFQNNGVVDDSQLPKDRFSAERLKGVDSTLKIQPAKLEDSAVYLCASSLGPGLNEKLFFGSGTQLSVL.

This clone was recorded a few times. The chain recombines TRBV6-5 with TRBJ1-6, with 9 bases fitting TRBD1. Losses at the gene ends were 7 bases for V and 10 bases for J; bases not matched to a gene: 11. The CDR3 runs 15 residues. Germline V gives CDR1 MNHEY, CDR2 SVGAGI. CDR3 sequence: CASTEGTGRNSPLHF. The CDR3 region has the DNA TGTGCCAGCACCGAGGGGACAGGGAGAAACTCACCCCTCCACTTT.

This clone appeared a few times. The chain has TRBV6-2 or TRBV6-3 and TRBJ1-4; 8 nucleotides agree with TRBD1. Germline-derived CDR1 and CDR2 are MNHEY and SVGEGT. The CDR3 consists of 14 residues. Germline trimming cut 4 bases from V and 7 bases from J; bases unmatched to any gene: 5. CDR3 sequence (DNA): TGTGCCAGCAGTTCGGGACAGGCCCCTGAAAAACTGTTTTTT. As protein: CASSSGQAPEKLFF.

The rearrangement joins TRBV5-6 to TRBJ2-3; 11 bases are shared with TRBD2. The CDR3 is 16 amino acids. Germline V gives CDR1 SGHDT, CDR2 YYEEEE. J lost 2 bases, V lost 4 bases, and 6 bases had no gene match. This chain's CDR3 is CASSRTSGGFTDTQYF. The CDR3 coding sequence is TGTGCCAGCAGCCGCACTAGCGGGGGATTCACAGATACGCAGTATTTT.

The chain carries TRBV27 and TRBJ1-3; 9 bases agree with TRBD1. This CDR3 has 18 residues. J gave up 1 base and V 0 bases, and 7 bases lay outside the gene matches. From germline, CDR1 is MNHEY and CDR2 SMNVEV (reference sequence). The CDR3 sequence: CASSLSSGTGRSGNTIYF. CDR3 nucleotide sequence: TGTGCCAGCAGTTTATCTTCCGGGACAGGGCGATCTGGAAACACCATATATTTT.

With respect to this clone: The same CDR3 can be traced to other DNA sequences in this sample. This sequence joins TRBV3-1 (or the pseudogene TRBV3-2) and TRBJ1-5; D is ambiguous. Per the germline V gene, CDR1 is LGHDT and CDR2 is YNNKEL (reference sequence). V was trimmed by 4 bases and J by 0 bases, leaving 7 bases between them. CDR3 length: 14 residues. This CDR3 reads CASSPLGSNQPQHF. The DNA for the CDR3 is TGTGCCAGCAGCCCATTAGGTAGCAATCAGCCCCAGCATTTT.

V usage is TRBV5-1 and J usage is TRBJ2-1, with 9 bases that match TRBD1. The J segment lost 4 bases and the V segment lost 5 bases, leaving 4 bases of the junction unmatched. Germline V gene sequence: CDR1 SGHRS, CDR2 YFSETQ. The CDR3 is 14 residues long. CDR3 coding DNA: TGCGCCAGCAGAACAGGGGGCTCATACAATGAGCAGTTCTTC. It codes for CASRTGGSYNEQFF.

Written as DNA, the CDR3 is TGTGCCTGGAGTGTATCGGTCGAGTATGGCTACACCTTC. Its protein is CAWSVSVEYGYTF. The rearrangement joins TRBV30 to TRBJ1-2, with D unresolved. CDR1 is GTSNPN, CDR2 SVGIG, per germline (reference sequence). CDR3 length: 13 residues. With 0 bases removed from V and 5 bases from J, the gap between germline ends came to 10 bases.

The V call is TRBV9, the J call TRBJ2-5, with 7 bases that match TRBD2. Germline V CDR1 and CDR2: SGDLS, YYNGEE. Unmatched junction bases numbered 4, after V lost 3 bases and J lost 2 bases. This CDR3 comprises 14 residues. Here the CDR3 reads CASSGRGGQETQYF. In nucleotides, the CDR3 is TGTGCCAGCAGCGGGCGCGGGGGACAAGAGACCCAGTACTTC.

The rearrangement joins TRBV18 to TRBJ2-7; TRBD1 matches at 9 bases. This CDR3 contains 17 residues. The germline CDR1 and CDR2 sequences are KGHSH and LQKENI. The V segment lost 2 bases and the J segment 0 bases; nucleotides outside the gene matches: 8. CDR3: CASSPNAGTGNSYEQYF. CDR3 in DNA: TGTGCCAGCTCACCAAATGCCGGGACAGGGAACTCCTACGAGCAGTACTTC.

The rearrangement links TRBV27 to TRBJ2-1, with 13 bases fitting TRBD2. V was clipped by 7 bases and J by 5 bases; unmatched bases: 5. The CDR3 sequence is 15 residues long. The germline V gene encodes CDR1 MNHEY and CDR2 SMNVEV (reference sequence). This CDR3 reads CASTFGTSGDNEQFF. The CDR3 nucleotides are TGTGCCAGCACCTTTGGGACTAGCGGGGACAATGAGCAGTTCTTC.

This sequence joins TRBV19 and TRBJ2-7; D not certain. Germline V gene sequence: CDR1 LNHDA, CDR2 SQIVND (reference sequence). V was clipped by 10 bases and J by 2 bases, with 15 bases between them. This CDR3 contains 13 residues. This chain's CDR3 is CATRVAPTYEQYF. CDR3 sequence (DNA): TGTGCCACCCGAGTGGCACCCACCTACGAGCAGTACTTC. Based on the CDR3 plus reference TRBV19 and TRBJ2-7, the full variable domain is DGGITQSPKYLFRKEGQNVTLSCEQNLNHDAMYWYRQDPGQGLRLIYYSQIVNDFQKGDIAEGYSVSREKKESFPLTVTSAQKNPTAFYLCATRVAPTYEQYFGPGTRLTVT.